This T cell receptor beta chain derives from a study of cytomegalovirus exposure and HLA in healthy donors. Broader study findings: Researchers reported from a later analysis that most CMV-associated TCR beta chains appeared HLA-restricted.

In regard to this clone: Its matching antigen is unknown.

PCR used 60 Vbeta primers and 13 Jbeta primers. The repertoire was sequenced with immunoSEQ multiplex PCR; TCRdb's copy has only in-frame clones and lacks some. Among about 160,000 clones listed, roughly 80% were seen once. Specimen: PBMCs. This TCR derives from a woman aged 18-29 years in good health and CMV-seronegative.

CDR3 nucleotide sequence: TGTGCCAGCAGGAACTCCGGGACAGGGGCCTATGGCTACACCTTC. Translated: CASRNSGTGAYGYTF. V usage is TRBV6-1 and J usage is TRBJ1-2, with 10 bases fitting TRBD1. The germline CDR1 and CDR2 sequences are MNHNS and SASEGT. This CDR3 has 15 residues. Trimming removed 6 bases from V and 4 bases from J; junction bases left unmatched: 8.